The 6 T cell receptor beta chains below were found in one sample sequenced in a study of shared clonotypes between healthy human individuals. Some clones are missing from TCRdb's copy, which holds only in-frame ones; the method was immunoSEQ multiplex PCR. The table records under 300,000 clones, under 80% of them present only once. Sample: memory CD4+ T cells sorted from blood. Stated subset: CD45RA-negative fraction. The receptors come from a man aged 25-40 years in good health.

The chain employs TRBV2 and TRBJ1-1; D is uncertain. Germline assignment: CDR1 SNHLY and CDR2 FYNNEI. The V gene lost 6 bases and the J gene lost 0 bases, with 8 bases spanning the gap. CDR3 length equals 13 residues. The CDR3 region is CASREQVNTEAFF. CDR3 bases: TGTGCCAGCAGAGAGCAGGTGAACACTGAAGCTTTCTTT.

The chain uses TRBV10-3 and TRBJ2-2, with TRBD2 identical over 7 bases. Germline V gene lookup returns CDR1 ENHRY and CDR2 SYGVKD. Trimming at V came to 10 bases and at J to 2 bases, leaving 4 bases not matched to a gene. The CDR3 has 13 amino acids. CDR3 sequence (DNA): TGTGCCACCGGACTAGAAAACACCGGGGAGCTGTTTTTT. It encodes CATGLENTGELFF.

This clone was seen many times. This chain joins TRBV18 and TRBJ2-7; D is ambiguous. V lost 6 bases and J lost 3, with 15 bases in between. The CDR3 is made up of 14 amino acids. Germline V gives CDR1 KGHSH, CDR2 LQKENI. For the CDR3, the DNA is TGTGCCAGCTCGCAACGGACCCTCGTCTACGAGCAGTACTTC. It specifies CASSQRTLVYEQYF.

For the CDR3, the DNA is TGCGCCAGCAGCTCCTACCTAGACAGGGGAGGCGGGGAGCTGTTTTTT. Protein: CASSSYLDRGGGELFF. The chain employs TRBV5-1 and TRBJ2-2; 8 nucleotides agree with TRBD1. This CDR3 is built from 16 residues. Per germline, CDR1 SGHRS and CDR2 YFSETQ. Losses at the gene ends were 3 bases for V and 7 bases for J; bases not matched to a gene: 11.

The chain employs TRBV4-3 and TRBJ2-1; unclear D gene. V was pared by 0 bases and J by 2 bases, with 17 bases between. The germline gives CDR1 LGHNA, CDR2 YSLEER. The CDR3 sequence is 18 residues long. The CDR3 loop is CASSQDIRSASPYNEQFF. The CDR3 coding sequence is TGCGCCAGCAGCCAAGATATACGGAGCGCAAGCCCCTACAATGAGCAGTTCTTC.

The V call is TRBV28, the J call TRBJ2-7; D is undetermined. The CDR3 is 11 amino acids. CDR1 is MDHEN and CDR2 is SYDVKM in the germline V gene. V lost 6 bases, J lost 3 bases, and 6 bases lay in between. The CDR3 reads CASSRHYEQYF. The CDR3 nucleotides read TGTGCCAGCAGCCGACACTACGAGCAGTACTTC.